The next 5 T cell receptor beta chains were all read from a single sample in a study of identical twins. A single record per CDR3 protein comes from TCRdb applying MiXCR to the 5' RACE reads. The repertoire holds over 200,000 distinct CDR3 sequences, with 5.5% to 7.5% as singletons. These same records also appear under a second study, on T cells expressing NK-cell markers.

Specimen: CD8+ T cells sorted from blood. Receptors originate from a woman younger than 35 in good health.

This clonotype was detected ten times or more. The chain combines TRBV5-1 with TRBJ2-7; D gene uncertain. Trimming stripped 4 bases from V and 2 bases from J, with 7 bases between. CDR3 length: 12 residues. Germline V CDR1 and CDR2: SGHRS, YFSETQ. The CDR3 DNA is TGCGCCAGCAGCCAGCGACCCTACGAGCAGTACTTC. Its translation is CASSQRPYEQYF.

The chain is built from TRBV7-6 and TRBJ2-1, with 7 bases fitting TRBD2. The CDR3 consists of 11 residues. Germline CDR1 reads SGHVS; CDR2 reads FNYEAQ. Written as DNA, the CDR3 is TGTGCTGTCGGGACTACCAATGAGCAGTTCTTC. Protein product: CAVGTTNEQFF.

This clonotype showed up many times. The V call is TRBV29-1, the J call TRBJ1-2; D gene unclear. The length of the CDR3 is 15 residues. CDR1 SQVTM and CDR2 ANQGSEA come from the germline V gene. Trimming removed 0 bases at V and 4 bases at J, with 15 bases between. The CDR3 region is CSVEDRVAKVYGYTF. For the CDR3, the DNA is TGCAGCGTTGAAGATCGGGTCGCGAAAGTCTATGGCTACACCTTC.

The chain combines TRBV27 with TRBJ2-7; the D gene is possibly TRBD2 (5 bases). CDR1 is MNHEY, CDR2 SMNVEV, per germline (reference sequence). The V and J ends lost 8 bases and 6 bases respectively, with 23 bases between them. CDR3 length equals 15 residues. CDR3 DNA sequence: TGTGCCAGCCTTCGGCTCGGGGAGCCTTTCGCCGAGCAGTACTTC. This sequence encodes CASLRLGEPFAEQYF.

This clonotype was detected ten times or more. The chain combines TRBV6-2 or TRBV6-3 with TRBJ2-1; no reliable D call. Germline V gene sequence: CDR1 MNHEY, CDR2 SVGEGT. The length of the CDR3 is 15 residues. Trimming stripped 11 bases from V and 4 bases from J, with 21 bases between. CDR3 nucleotide sequence: TGTGCCGAGCAGGTGAAAGGAGTAAGGTACAATGAGCAGTTCTTC. Residues: CAEQVKGVRYNEQFF.